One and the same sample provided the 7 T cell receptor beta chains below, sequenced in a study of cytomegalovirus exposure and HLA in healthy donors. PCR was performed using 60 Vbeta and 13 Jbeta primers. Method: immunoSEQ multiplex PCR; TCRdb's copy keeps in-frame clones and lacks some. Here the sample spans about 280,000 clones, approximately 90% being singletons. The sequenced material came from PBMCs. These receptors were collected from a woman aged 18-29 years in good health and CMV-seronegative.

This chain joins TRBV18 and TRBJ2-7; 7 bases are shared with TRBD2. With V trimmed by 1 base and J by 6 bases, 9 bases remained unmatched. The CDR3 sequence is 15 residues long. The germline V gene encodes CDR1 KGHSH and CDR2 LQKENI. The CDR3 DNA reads TGTGCCAGCTCACCACTATCAAGCGGGGAAGCCGAGCAGTACTTC. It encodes CASSPLSSGEAEQYF.

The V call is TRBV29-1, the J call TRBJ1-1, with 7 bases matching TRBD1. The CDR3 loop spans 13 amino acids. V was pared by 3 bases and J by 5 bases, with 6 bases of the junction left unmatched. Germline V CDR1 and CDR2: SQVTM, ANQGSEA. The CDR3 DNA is TGCAGCGTTGAGGAGGGGGCGGTTACTGAAGCTTTCTTT. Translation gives CSVEEGAVTEAFF.

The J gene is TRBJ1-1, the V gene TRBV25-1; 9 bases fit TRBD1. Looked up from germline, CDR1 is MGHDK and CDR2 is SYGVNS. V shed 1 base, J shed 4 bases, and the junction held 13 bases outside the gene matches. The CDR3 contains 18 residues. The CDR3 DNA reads TGTGCCAGCAGTGAATTCCGGGACAGGGACCCCCCGGGCACTGAAGCTTTCTTT. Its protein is CASSEFRDRDPPGTEAFF.

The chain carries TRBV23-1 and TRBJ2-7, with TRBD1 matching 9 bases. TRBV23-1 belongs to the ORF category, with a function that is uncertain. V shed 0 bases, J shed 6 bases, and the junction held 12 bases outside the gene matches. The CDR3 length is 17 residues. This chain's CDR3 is CASSQSVRTGDSIEQYF. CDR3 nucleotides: TGCGCCAGCAGTCAATCCGTTCGGACAGGGGATTCTATCGAGCAGTACTTC.

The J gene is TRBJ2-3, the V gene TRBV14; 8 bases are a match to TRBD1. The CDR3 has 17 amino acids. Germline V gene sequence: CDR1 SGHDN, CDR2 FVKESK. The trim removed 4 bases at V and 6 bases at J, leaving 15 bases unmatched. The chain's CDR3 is CASSRNIGDRSFDTQYF. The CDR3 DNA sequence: TGTGCCAGCAGCCGCAATATAGGGGACAGGTCCTTTGATACGCAGTATTTT.

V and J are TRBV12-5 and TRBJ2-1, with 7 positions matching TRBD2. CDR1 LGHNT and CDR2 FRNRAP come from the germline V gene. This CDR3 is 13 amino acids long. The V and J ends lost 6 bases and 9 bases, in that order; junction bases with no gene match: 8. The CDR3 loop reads CASGRPGEGEQFF. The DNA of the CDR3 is TGTGCTAGTGGCCGGCCTGGGGAGGGTGAGCAGTTCTTC.

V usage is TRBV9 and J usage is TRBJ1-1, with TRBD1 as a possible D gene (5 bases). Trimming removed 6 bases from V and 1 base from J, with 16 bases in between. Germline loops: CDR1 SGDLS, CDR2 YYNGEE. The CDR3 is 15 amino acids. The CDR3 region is CASTVRDGGNTEAFF. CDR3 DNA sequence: TGTGCCAGCACCGTTAGGGACGGGGGGAACACTGAAGCTTTCTTT.